This TCR beta chain was captured by sequencing in a study of cytomegalovirus exposure and HLA in healthy donors. The CDR3 contains 15 residues. The germline CDR1 and CDR2 sequences are MNHEY and SVGAGI. The V and J ends lost 0 bases and 4 bases respectively, with 12 bases between them. Repertoires were generated with immunoSEQ multiplex PCR, while TCRdb's copy carries only in-frame clones and drops some. The sample has 220,000 or so clones, roughly 85% seen once. The rearrangement joins TRBV6-5 to TRBJ1-2; D gene ambiguous. The source of this sequence is a woman between 18 and 30 years old in good health and CMV-seronegative. What was sequenced was PBMCs. In DNA form, the CDR3 reads TGTGCCAGCAGTTACTCGAGCCAGATAGTCTATGGCTACACCTTC. Protein product: CASSYSSQIVYGYTF.